A single sample gave rise to the 8 T cell receptor beta chains below, sequenced in a study of identical twins. MiXCR, run by TCRdb on the 5' RACE reads, gives a single entry per CDR3 protein. The sample lists fewer than 250,000 distinct CDR3 sequences, roughly a tenth seen once, with over 4.5% in the top ten. The material sequenced was memory (CD45RO+) T cells sorted from blood. Source of these receptors: a woman under 30 in good health.

The rearrangement links TRBV5-1 to TRBJ2-5; D is undetermined. Germline V gene data show CDR1 as SGHRS and CDR2 as YFSETQ. Trimming took off 0 bases at V and 0 bases at J, with 6 bases between the two ends. This CDR3 region has 14 residues. The CDR3 protein is CASSLGLHQETQYF. CDR3 bases: TGCGCCAGCAGCTTGGGTTTGCACCAAGAGACCCAGTACTTC.

This chain uses TRBV6-5 with TRBJ2-1, with D tentatively TRBD2 (5 bases). V dropped 3 bases and J dropped 8 bases, with 14 bases sitting between them. Per germline, CDR1 MNHEY and CDR2 SVGAGI. This CDR3 is 14 amino acids long. The CDR3 region is CASSYGRTEDEQFF. The CDR3 DNA reads as TGTGCCAGCAGTTATGGCAGAACGGAGGATGAGCAGTTCTTC.

This chain uses TRBV10-3 with TRBJ1-3; 8 nucleotides align to TRBD1. CDR1 and CDR2 from the germline V gene are ENHRY and SYGVKD. Losses at the gene ends were 3 bases for V and 5 bases for J; bases not matched to a gene: 6. The CDR3 contains 15 residues. The CDR3 reads CAISDLGTGRNTIYF. The CDR3 DNA sequence: TGTGCCATCAGTGATCTCGGGACAGGAAGAAACACCATATATTTT.

The chain joins TRBV7-9 to TRBJ2-1, with 7 positions matching TRBD2. Germline V CDR1 and CDR2: SEHNR, FQNEAQ (reference sequence). V lost 1 base, J lost 10 bases, and 10 bases stayed unmatched. The CDR3 extends over 15 amino acids. In nucleotides, the CDR3 is TGTGCCAGCAGCTTAGTCCCAGCGGGGATGGGGGAGCAGTTCTTC. It yields the protein CASSLVPAGMGEQFF.

The chain links TRBV20-1 to TRBJ2-2; D is uncertain. This CDR3 has 12 amino acids. Germline lookup yields CDR1 DFQATT and CDR2 SNEGSKA (reference sequence). Trimming cost V 7 bases and J 7 bases, with 13 bases left between them. CDR3 in amino acids: CSVTPLRGELFF. The DNA of the CDR3 is TGCAGTGTTACGCCCCTTCGCGGGGAGCTGTTTTTT.

This clonotype has more than one count but fewer than ten. The genes are TRBV15 and TRBJ1-6; no firm D call. The V gene lost 5 bases and the J gene lost 7 bases, with 6 bases spanning the gap. The CDR3 totals 12 residues. The germline CDR1 and CDR2 sequences are LNHNV and YYDKDF (reference sequence). The CDR3, as DNA: TGTGCCACCAGCTTGAGAAATTCACCCCTCCACTTT. This gives the protein CATSLRNSPLHF.

This clonotype has at least ten counts. The CDR3 here is CASSGHSNTGELFF. The CDR3 nucleotides are TGTGCCAGCAGTGGTCATTCGAACACCGGGGAGCTGTTTTTT. The J gene is TRBJ2-2, the V gene TRBV12-3 or TRBV12-4; D is ambiguous. CDR3 length equals 14 residues. The V gene lost 5 bases and the J gene lost 0 bases, with 7 bases spanning the gap.

This clonotype was observed many times. The chain combines TRBV12-3 or TRBV12-4 with TRBJ2-1, with unresolved D. The germline V and J ends were trimmed by 3 bases and 0 bases, with 9 bases remaining between them. CDR3 size: 15 residues. The CDR3 loop is CASSFGVSSYNEQFF. As DNA, the CDR3 is TGTGCCAGCAGTTTCGGCGTAAGCTCCTACAATGAGCAGTTCTTC.